These 25 T cell receptor beta chains originate from one sample sequenced in a study of cytomegalovirus exposure and HLA in healthy donors. Amplification used 60 Vbeta primers and 13 Jbeta primers. Sequencing was performed with immunoSEQ multiplex PCR; in TCRdb, only in-frame clones are kept and a portion is missing. This table holds about 78,000 clones, 65% to 80% found once. The material sequenced was PBMCs. Every receptor here comes from a woman in her forties in good health and CMV-seropositive.

The chain carries TRBV9 and TRBJ2-5; TRBD1 agrees at 9 bases. V lost 7 bases and J lost 4; bases outside the gene matches: 8. This CDR3 is 14 amino acids long. CDR1 and CDR2 from the germline V gene are SGDLS and YYNGEE. CDR3 bases: TGTGCCAGCGGACGACAGACAGGGGGAGAGACCCAGTACTTC. It encodes CASGRQTGGETQYF.

The rearrangement uses TRBV4-2 and TRBJ2-7; D might be TRBD2 (5 bases). Trimming took off 0 bases at V and 3 bases at J, with 9 bases between the two ends. CDR3 length: 14 residues. The V gene's germline CDR1 is LGHNA and CDR2 YNFKEQ. The CDR3 DNA reads TGTGCCAGCAGCCAAGATCGGGATTACTACGAGCAGTACTTC. This gives the protein CASSQDRDYYEQYF.

The chain uses TRBV27 and TRBJ2-1; 13 nucleotides agree with TRBD2. The CDR3 loop spans 13 amino acids. V lost 6 bases and J lost 7; bases outside the gene matches: 0. Per the germline V gene, CDR1 is MNHEY and CDR2 is SMNVEV (reference sequence). This CDR3 reads CASRLAGGNEQFF. The CDR3 nucleotides read TGTGCCAGCAGACTAGCGGGGGGGAATGAGCAGTTCTTC.

This chain connects TRBV10-3 to TRBJ2-5; 10 nucleotides match TRBD2. Trimming took 0 bases from V and 6 from J; bases not matched to a gene: 4. The CDR3 spans 15 residues. CDR1 is ENHRY, CDR2 SYGVKD, per germline. CDR3 sequence (DNA): TGTGCCATCAGTGAGTCCCCTAGCGGGGGACAGACCCAGTACTTC. Its protein is CAISESPSGGQTQYF.

This clone was seen a few times. V usage is TRBV5-8 and J usage is TRBJ1-1; 7 bases match TRBD1. Germline assignment: CDR1 SGHTS and CDR2 YDEGEE. The V and J ends lost 2 bases and 4 bases, in that order; junction bases with no gene match: 8. CDR3 length: 15 residues. The CDR3 nucleotides are TGTGCCAGCAGCTTTGGTACAGGGGACTCCACTGAAGCTTTCTTT. Protein: CASSFGTGDSTEAFF.

The chain combines TRBV30 with TRBJ2-1; 7 nucleotides line up with TRBD1. This CDR3 has 13 amino acids. CDR1 and CDR2 (germline): GTSNPN, SVGIG (reference sequence). V trimming: 3 bases; J trimming: 6 bases; junction bases outside the gene matches: 5. The CDR3 DNA sequence: TGTGCCTGGAGGAGACAGGGTTCCAATGAGCAGTTCTTC. Translated: CAWRRQGSNEQFF.

V is TRBV7-2 and J is TRBJ2-7, with a weak D call TRBD1 (8 bases). The CDR3 loop spans 14 amino acids. V was cut by 5 bases and J by 7 bases, with 18 bases left in between. In germline, CDR1 is SGHTA, CDR2 FQGNSA. Here the CDR3 DNA reads TGTGCCAGCAGCGACAGGGGAGGGGCGGGGGAGCAGTACTTC. Its protein product is CASSDRGGAGEQYF.

In its sample, this clone was seen a few times. The chain employs TRBV6-1 and TRBJ1-4, with 8 bases matching TRBD1. The CDR3 loop spans 13 amino acids. Germline CDR1 MNHNS, CDR2 SASEGT. With 3 bases clipped from V and 7 bases from J, the junction kept 1 base outside the gene matches. The CDR3 sequence: CASSEQGAEKLFF. DNA of the CDR3: TGTGCCAGCAGTGAGCAGGGGGCTGAAAAACTGTTTTTT.

The rearrangement links TRBV6-5 to TRBJ1-6; D remains ambiguous. The CDR3 is 15 amino acids. V lost 0 bases and J lost 7, with 10 bases in between. Germline CDR1 and CDR2: MNHEY and SVGAGI. This chain's CDR3 is CASSYSETPNSPLHF. The CDR3 nucleotides read TGTGCCAGCAGTTACTCCGAGACACCGAATTCACCCCTCCACTTT.

This clone was seen a single time. This chain links TRBV7-2 with TRBJ1-1, with D unresolved. The V end was cut by 6 bases, the J end by 6 bases, with 14 bases between. Looked up from germline, CDR1 is SGHTA and CDR2 is FQGNSA. The CDR3 runs 13 residues. The CDR3 sequence: CASSREIDAEAFF. The CDR3 coding sequence is TGTGCCAGCAGTCGGGAAATTGACGCTGAAGCTTTCTTT.

In the case of this clone: The junction departs from germline at one end; a sequencing error may be responsible. The V gene is TRBV30, the J gene TRBJ1-2; D remains unclear. There are 12 residues in the CDR3. Germline V CDR1 and CDR2: GTSNPN, SVGIG (reference sequence). The CDR3 nucleotides are TGTGCCTGGAGTAGGTTGGGCTATGGCTACCCCTTC. Translating it yields CAWSRLGYGYPF.

The chain links TRBV29-1 to TRBJ1-1; 7 positions match TRBD1. The CDR3 extends over 12 amino acids. V trimming: 7 bases; J trimming: 0 bases; junction bases outside the gene matches: 2. Germline values: CDR1 SQVTM, CDR2 ANQGSEA. The CDR3 protein is CSGGQMNTEAFF. The CDR3 DNA reads TGCAGCGGGGGACAGATGAACACTGAAGCTTTCTTT.

This CDR3 is CASSGQGAGAFF. The CDR3 nucleotides read TGTGCCAGCAGTGGACAGGGGGCGGGAGCTTTCTTT. The V gene is TRBV2, the J gene TRBJ1-1, with 10 bases that match TRBD1. Trimming cost V 4 bases and J 10 bases; bases outside gene matches: 3. Looked up from germline, CDR1 is SNHLY and CDR2 is FYNNEI. CDR3 length equals 12 residues.

The rearrangement joins TRBV28 to TRBJ1-1, with 7 bases aligning to TRBD1. This CDR3 comprises 15 residues. V trimming: 6 bases; J trimming: 1 base; junction bases outside the gene matches: 8. Germline V gives CDR1 MDHEN, CDR2 SYDVKM. In nucleotides, the CDR3 is TGTGCCAGCAGCTTCCCCCAGGGGGGGAACACTGAAGCTTTCTTT. Translating gives CASSFPQGGNTEAFF.

The V and J genes are TRBV28 and TRBJ1-1; D is ambiguous. Trimming left V 5 bases short and J 4 bases short, with 17 bases between. Germline-derived CDR1 and CDR2 are MDHEN and SYDVKM. The CDR3 length is 15 residues. CDR3: CASSPPLMIATEAFF. Written as DNA, the CDR3 is TGTGCCAGCAGTCCCCCCCTAATGATTGCCACTGAAGCTTTCTTT.

This clone was counted only a few times. The chain is built from TRBV30 and TRBJ1-1, with D possibly being TRBD1 (5 bases). Germline V CDR1 and CDR2: GTSNPN, SVGIG (reference sequence). The ends were cut back, 2 bases at V and 7 bases at J, with 11 bases in the middle. The CDR3 is 12 residues long. The CDR3 is CAWSLGQSEAFF. DNA for the CDR3: TGTGCCTGGAGTTTGGGGCAGAGTGAAGCTTTCTTT.

The chain combines TRBV19 with TRBJ1-2; possible D gene TRBD1, 5 bases. The CDR3 spans 13 residues. Germline V gene lookup returns CDR1 LNHDA and CDR2 SQIVND (reference sequence). Trimming cost V 5 bases and J 8 bases, with 15 bases left between them. CDR3 region: CASSGQGIEGYTF. Written as DNA, the CDR3 is TGTGCCAGTAGTGGGCAGGGAATAGAAGGCTACACCTTC.

This rearrangement joins TRBV7-8 to TRBJ1-2; D gene ambiguous. Germline V gene data show CDR1 as SGHVS and CDR2 as FQNEAQ. V was cut by 1 base and J by 3 bases, with 6 bases left in between. This CDR3 is built from 13 residues. The CDR3, as DNA: TGTGCCAGCAGCTTAGAACAAGACTATGGCTACACCTTC. This translates into CASSLEQDYGYTF.

This sequence joins TRBV7-2 and TRBJ1-5; D gene unclear. CDR3 length: 16 amino acids. Per the germline V gene, CDR1 is SGHTA and CDR2 is FQGNSA. V dropped 1 base and J dropped 2 bases, with 12 bases sitting between them. CDR3: CASSLGAPRGNQPQHF. The CDR3 nucleotides read TGTGCCAGCAGCTTAGGAGCGCCCCGGGGCAATCAGCCCCAGCATTTT.

This clone was counted a few times. The chain joins TRBV21-1 to TRBJ1-1; TRBD1 is the table's D call and was not checked against the DNA. TRBV21-1 constitutes a pseudogene. The CDR3 is made up of 11 amino acids. For the CDR3, the DNA is TGTGCCAGCAGCACTCGGACAGAAGCTTTCTTT. Translated: CASSTRTEAFF.

The chain couples TRBV18 to TRBJ2-7; 8 bases align to TRBD2. V shed 0 bases, J shed 3 bases, and the junction held 4 bases outside the gene matches. The CDR3 is made up of 15 amino acids. CDR1 and CDR2 (germline): KGHSH, LQKENI. CDR3 residues: CASSPPQGTSYEQYF. CDR3 nucleotides: TGTGCCAGCTCACCACCTCAGGGGACTAGCTACGAGCAGTACTTC.

The chain recombines TRBV30 with TRBJ1-1; TRBD1 might be the D (6 bases). Between the trimmed V and J ends, which lost 2 bases and 0 bases, there was a span of 7 bases. Per the germline V gene, CDR1 is GTSNPN and CDR2 is SVGIG (reference sequence). The CDR3 length is 13 residues. CDR3 sequence: CAWSRGMNTEAFF. In nucleotides, the CDR3 is TGTGCCTGGAGTAGGGGGATGAACACTGAAGCTTTCTTT. The full variable domain, rest sourced from reference TRBV30 and TRBJ1-1, is SQTIHQWPATLVQPVGSPLSLECTVEGTSNPNLYWYRQAAGRGLQLLFYSVGIGQISSEVPQNLSASRPQDRQFILSSKKLLLSDSGFYLCAWSRGMNTEAFFGQGTRLTVV.

The chain is built from TRBV5-1 and TRBJ2-2; TRBD1 aligns across 10 bases. Germline V gene data show CDR1 as SGHRS and CDR2 as YFSETQ. The CDR3 is 15 residues long. V lost 3 bases to trimming and J lost 3 bases; unmatched junction nucleotides: 2. CDR3 sequence: CASSWTGGDTGELFF. The CDR3 region has the DNA TGCGCCAGCAGCTGGACAGGGGGGGACACCGGGGAGCTGTTTTTT.

The V and J genes are TRBV7-2 and TRBJ1-5; the D is unclear. The CDR3 consists of 15 residues. V dropped 5 bases and J dropped 5 bases, with 16 bases sitting between them. Per the germline V gene, CDR1 is SGHTA and CDR2 is FQGNSA. This chain's CDR3 is CASSPQTGWDQPQHF. CDR3 nucleotide sequence: TGTGCCAGCAGCCCCCAGACTGGATGGGATCAGCCCCAGCATTTT.

The chain's CDR3 is CASGLEGTDPKAEQFF. DNA of the CDR3: TGTGCTAGTGGTTTGGAGGGGACAGACCCTAAGGCGGAGCAGTTCTTC. The chain combines TRBV12-5 with TRBJ2-1, with 7 bases aligning to TRBD1. V was clipped by 1 base and J by 10 bases; unmatched bases: 13. From germline, CDR1 is LGHNT and CDR2 FRNRAP. The CDR3 consists of 16 residues. Complete variable domain (other parts from reference TRBV12-5 and TRBJ2-1): DARVTQTPRHKVTEMGQEVTMRCQPILGHNTVFWYRQTMMQGLELLAYFRNRAPLDDSGMPKDRFSAEMPDATLATLKIQPSEPRDSAVYFCASGLEGTDPKAEQFFGPGTRLTVL.